The next 10 T cell receptor beta chains were all read from a single sample in a study of T cells in Graves' hyperthyroidism and ophthalmopathy. Amplified TCR beta CDR3 regions derived from RNA transcripts. The HTBI primer set served for first-round RT-PCR of the TCR CDR3. TCRdb re-analysed the multiplex PCR reads in MiXCR, keeping a single row per CDR3 protein. The data contain around 690,000 distinct CDR3 sequences, around 16% of them seen just once; the ten biggest clones take up roughly 16%. What was sequenced was blood. The receptors originated from a middle-aged man with Graves' hyperthyroidism.

This clonotype appeared many times. V gene TRBV6-2 or TRBV6-3 combines with J gene TRBJ1-6; D uncertain. The germline V and J ends were trimmed by 6 bases and 5 bases, with 17 bases remaining between them. The germline CDR1 and CDR2 sequences are MNHEY and SVGEGT. CDR3 length: 16 residues. CDR3 in DNA: TGTGCCAGCAGAATCGACGGCAGCGGGGATAATTCACCCCTCCACTTT. Amino acid sequence: CASRIDGSGDNSPLHF.

This clonotype was picked up a small number of times. V is TRBV30 and J is TRBJ2-7; TRBD1 matches at 10 bases. Germline trimming cut 3 bases from V and 5 bases from J; bases unmatched to any gene: 7. CDR1 is GTSNPN and CDR2 is SVGIG in the germline V gene (reference sequence). This CDR3 is built from 14 residues. CDR3 sequence: CAWSQGTGVDEQYF. The CDR3 DNA is TGTGCCTGGAGCCAAGGGACAGGGGTAGACGAGCAGTACTTC.

The CDR3: CSVENRREGEQFF. CDR3 DNA: TGCAGCGTTGAAAATCGCCGGGAGGGTGAGCAGTTCTTC. This rearrangement joins TRBV29-1 to TRBJ2-1; 8 bases match TRBD2. The CDR3 has 13 residues. Germline V lookup: CDR1 SQVTM, CDR2 ANQGSEA. V trimming: 2 bases; J trimming: 9 bases; junction bases outside the gene matches: 6.

This clonotype was seen only a few times. The chain is built from TRBV4-1 and TRBJ2-7, with D uncertain. Trimming stripped 0 bases from V and 0 bases from J, with 9 bases between. The CDR3 spans 15 residues. Germline CDR1 reads MGHRA; CDR2 reads YSYEKL. CDR3 protein: CASSQDRADSYEQYF. CDR3 bases: TGCGCCAGCAGCCAAGATCGGGCAGACTCCTACGAGCAGTACTTC.

There are many counts of this clonotype. This chain uses TRBV12-3 or TRBV12-4 with TRBJ1-1; D call uncertain. The CDR3 runs to 16 residues. The V gene lost 6 bases and the J gene lost 1 base, with 18 bases spanning the gap. DNA of the CDR3: TGTGCCAGCAGCTTCCCCCGGGCAGATAGGAACACTGAAGCTTTCTTT. Translating gives CASSFPRADRNTEAFF.

The J gene is TRBJ2-1, the V gene TRBV25-1; D ambiguous. Germline CDR1 reads MGHDK; CDR2 reads SYGVNS. The CDR3 length is 11 residues. V was trimmed by 6 bases and J by 9 bases, leaving 9 bases between them. The DNA for the CDR3 is TGTGCCAGCAGGGCCAGTAGTGAGCAGTTCTTC. Protein: CASRASSEQFF. The full variable domain, its missing parts supplied by reference TRBV25-1 and TRBJ2-1, is EADIYQTPRYLVIGTGKKITLECSQTMGHDKMYWYQQDPGMELHLIHYSYGVNSTEKGDLSSESTVSRIRTEHFPLTLESARPSHTSQYLCASRASSEQFFGPGTRLTVL.

On this clonotype itself: A much more abundant neighbour one base away suggests this may be a read error. The V call is TRBV29-1, the J call TRBJ2-7, with 8 bases fitting TRBD1. The junction had 11 bases not matched to a gene; V was cut back by 7 bases and J by 6 bases. Germline CDR1 is SQVTM and CDR2 is ANQGSEA. This CDR3 contains 13 residues. The CDR3 nucleotides are TGCAGCGCTCGAGTGGACAGGGTAGGCGAGCAGTACTTC. Its translation: CSARVDRVGEQYF.

The chain recombines TRBV7-9 with TRBJ2-7; 10 nucleotides match TRBD2. The CDR3 is made up of 14 amino acids. Germline lookup yields CDR1 SEHNR and CDR2 FQNEAQ (reference sequence). The J segment lost 7 bases and the V segment lost 3 bases, leaving 6 bases of the junction unmatched. This chain's CDR3 is CASSFLAGVGEQYF. The DNA for the CDR3 is TGTGCCAGCAGCTTTCTAGCGGGAGTAGGAGAGCAGTACTTC.

CDR3 sequence reads: CSVVGTGTTNYGYTF. The CDR3 DNA reads TGCAGCGTTGTGGGGACAGGGACGACTAACTATGGCTACACCTTC. The chain links TRBV29-1 to TRBJ1-2; 9 bases match TRBD1. Trimming cost V 4 bases and J 0 bases; bases outside gene matches: 6. CDR1 and CDR2 from the germline V gene are SQVTM and ANQGSEA. The CDR3 length is 15 residues. The variable domain in full, with the rest retrieved from reference TRBV29-1 and TRBJ1-2, is SAVISQKPSRDICQRGTSLTIQCQVDSQVTMMFWYRQQPGQSLTLIATANQGSEATYESGFVIDKFPISRPNLTFSTLTVSNMSPEDSSIYLCSVVGTGTTNYGYTFGSGTRLTVV.

This clonotype was counted ten times or more. J is TRBJ2-7 and V is TRBV28; 7 bases map to TRBD2. Germline trimming cut 6 bases from V and 3 bases from J; bases unmatched to any gene: 11. The CDR3 has 15 amino acids. In germline, CDR1 is MDHEN, CDR2 SYDVKM. This chain's CDR3 is CASRTGEGSYYEQYF. The CDR3 bases are TGTGCCAGCAGGACGGGGGAGGGGAGCTACTACGAGCAGTACTTC.